This TCR beta chain was documented in a study of regulatory T cells in long-lasting Graves disease (dated by TCRdb to the early 2020s). With respect to the entire study: Antithyroid drugs had been taken for less than 3 months by newly diagnosed Graves' disease patients. The study took place in China and was registered as a clinical trial. TCR sequencing covered about 13 persistent and 20 newly diagnosed Graves' disease patients, some 33 samples in total. Patients with persistent Graves' disease were compared with patients with newly diagnosed Graves' disease using TCR sequencing and RNA sequencing of peripheral blood. General findings and caveats noted by the study authors: Only the TCR beta chain was sequenced and analyzed. The authors noted that the small sample size was a limitation that may lower accuracy. Compared with newly diagnosed patients, persistent Graves' disease patients had lower TCR Shannon entropy and fewer highly expanded clones, which suggests clonal expansion. Preferential use of TRBV28, TRBJ1-2 and TRBJ2-5 was observed in persistent disease, whereas TRBV20-1 and TRBJ2-1 were favored in newly diagnosed disease. The study examined only peripheral blood because the primary lesion, thyroid tissue, could not be accessed. More public clonotypes were shared among persistent patients (fewer than 3,000) than among newly diagnosed patients (roughly 1,000).

This clonotype was counted at least ten times. Its antigen remains undetermined. Per-base quality was not reported, and no clone a single base away is much larger than it. From the cysteine up to the phenylalanine, the CDR3 has a length of 12 residues. Only the CDR3 portion is preserved as DNA: 36 bases, with reading frame beginning at the first base. Trimming removed 4 bases from V and 5 bases from J, leaving 11 bases between the germline ends. The germline V gene (reference sequence) gives CDR1 as DFQATT and CDR2 as SNEGSKA. Receptor amplification or capture employed multiplex PCR. The sample was run on an Illumina HiSeq 4000. CDR3 regions were amplified by Arm-PCR with iRepertoire HTBI primers to construct TCR beta libraries. Before sequencing, the PCR products underwent gel purification. In the paper's pipeline: Gene usage analysis of CDR3 amino acid clonotypes used the roughly 60 TRBV and around 13 TRBJ segments found across samples. COPE and FqMerger were used to merge filtered high-quality paired reads into contigs. BLAST was used to align contigs to the IMGT TRBV, TRBD and TRBJ reference genes, and CDR3 was defined following IMGT. Any clonotype with a frequency above 0.1% was classified as a highly expanded clone. Repertoire diversity was measured by Shannon entropy, and V-J evenness by the Gini coefficient. Public clonotypes were defined as clonotypes shared by more than one individual. TCRdb reprocessed the public reads (quality trimming at Q25 with fastp, clone calling with MiXCR) and kept in-frame beta chains. Each entry merges the rows of one CDR3 protein and shows their most common DNA and genes. TCRdb, not the original authors, processed these V and J calls. This sample has 420,000 or so distinct CDR3 sequences in its table, and less than 20% of those were observed once. The ten largest clonotypes hold about 25% of the sample.

The time point label, as the study defines it: newly diagnosed GD, antithyroid drugs for less than 3 months. For both TCR sequencing and RNA sequencing, RNA was extracted from PBMCs in TRIzol. The diagnosis of Graves' disease was made according to American Thyroid Association guidelines. Patients were recruited from an endocrinology department in Xi'an, China. Each patient gave about 8.1 milliliters of peripheral blood, collected in an EDTA anticoagulant tube. PBMCs were isolated by Ficoll Paque Plus density gradient separation without further T cell sorting. An Agilent 2100 Bioanalyzer and agarose gel were used to assess RNA quality, and a NanoDrop 2000 was used to measure RNA concentration. A further study also used this sample, focusing on T cells in Graves' hyperthyroidism and ophthalmopathy. As described in the second report: Graves' hyperthyroidism was defined as stable when no progression to ophthalmopathy occurred over 18 months of follow-up. Hyperthyroidism patients were newly diagnosed, with disease duration under 2 months, and aged 18 to 65 years. The study excluded patients with uncontrolled infections, other autoimmune diseases, pregnancy or lactation. Diagnoses relied on clinical symptoms, serum thyroxine and TRAb, thyroid ultrasound and orbital computed tomography. A first-round RT-PCR of the TCR CDR3 used the HTBI primer set with the Qiagen OneStep RT-PCR kit. Most expanded thyroid clonotypes (frequency above 0.001) were also detected in blood, suggesting blood repertoires may reflect thyroid immune responses. Ophthalmopathy was separated from stable hyperthyroidism by a 13 V-J signature model, with over 85% sensitivity and about 81% specificity obtained in cross-validation and 80%/75% obtained in testing. In validation, progression to ophthalmopathy was predicted by the model with 70.59% sensitivity and 72% to 85% specificity, a median of approximately 6.5 months before onset. To identify TCR V-J signatures that set the groups apart, the researchers used a discovery cohort of 95 to 100 patients, made up of around 40 with Graves' ophthalmopathy and some 55 with stable Graves' hyperthyroidism. Whether ophthalmopathy could be predicted prospectively was tested in an independent validation cohort made up of under 20 hyperthyroidism patients plus 17 patients who later progressed to ophthalmopathy. For training and testing, the 100 or so patients in the discovery cohort were randomly divided in a 7:3 ratio. The study also compared thyroid tissue and blood T-cell repertoires from 6 or 7 Graves' hyperthyroidism patients. Once sampling was done, hyperthyroidism patients were given methimazole at a starting dose of 30 mg daily, whereas ophthalmopathy patients were given high-dose intravenous methylprednisolone. A second multiplex PCR round built the libraries, followed by size selection and purification. Libraries were sequenced paired-end with 100 bp reads on an Illumina HiSeq2000. SOAPnuke was used to process the raw data, removing reads that contained adapters or uncalled bases, had a mean Phred below 15, or lacked an exact match to the constant primer or identifier. COPE v1.2.5 was used to merge high-quality paired reads, and clonotypes were defined as unique nucleotide sequences. MiTCR v1.1 was used to align the clonotypes against IMGT TRBV, TRBD and TRBJ reference segments. Only V-J combinations with frequency above 0.0001, covering about 99% of repertoires, were analysed. The TCS score was defined as F50 (clonal expansion) divided by E x V (chaos), with BLOSUM62-based TCRdist calculated between CDR3 peptides within each V-J. Welch's t-statistics and random forest reduced roughly 530 V-J features to about 13, which were used in a naive Bayes classifier (R e1071). Sample size was not statistically predetermined, and blinding of investigators to group allocation was not performed. The paper describes TCR Vbeta CDR3 sequencing of roughly 130 peripheral blood samples, made up of some 40 ophthalmopathy patients, around 78 hyperthyroidism patients and 17 progressor patients.

This specimen consisted of peripheral blood mononuclear cells (PBMCs), obtained at new diagnosis, from a patient treated with antithyroid drugs. This receptor was obtained from a woman between 18 and 30 years old with Graves disease. Donor details come from another sample of the same person, matched by shared clones. The rearrangement combines TRBV20-1 with TRBJ2-5; the D region possibly corresponds to TRBD1 (6 bases align). In nucleotides, the sequence is TGCAGTGCTATGGGGGCAGTGGAGACCCAGTACTTC. This encodes CSAMGAVETQYF.